This is a list of T cell receptor beta chains from one sample in a study of beta chain features in type 1 diabetes. Assay used: immunoSEQ multiplex PCR; TCRdb lists only in-frame clones, some missing. This table holds hundreds of thousands of clones, 14% found once. The specimen was naive CD4+ T cells from blood. Source of these receptors: a man aged 30-40 years with type 1 diabetes. Each CDR3 is given with its conserved first and last residue. The D gene is left open where the match is weak. Expanded clones are given a class, and other clones once, few, many or no size at all.

NA | many | TRBJ1-2 | TRBV29-1 | CSVDSFYGYTF | TGCAGCGTAGACAGTTTCTATGGCTACACCTTC
TRBD2 | few | TRBJ2-1 | TRBV18 | CASSPGLAGYNEQFF | TGTGCCAGCTCTCCGGGACTAGCGGGGTACAATGAGCAGTTCTTC
NA | few | TRBJ2-1 | TRBV4-1 | CASSPQSGLSYNEQFF | TGCGCCAGCAGCCCCCAGAGCGGGCTCTCCTACAATGAGCAGTTCTTC
TRBD1 | few | TRBJ1-2 | TRBV2 | CASRLGQGNGYTF | TGTGCCAGCAGGCTCGGACAGGGAAATGGCTACACCTTC
NA | NA | TRBJ1-3 | TRBV4-3 | CASSQGKGWGRPGNTIYF | TGCGCCAGCAGCCAAGGGAAAGGGTGGGGGCGTCCCGGAAACACCATATATTTT
NA | NA | TRBJ2-1 | TRBV11-2 | CASSSGAGALEQFF | TGTGCCAGCAGCTCAGGGGCGGGAGCTCTTGAGCAGTTCTTC
NA | NA | TRBJ1-4 | TRBV19 | CASSIRANEKLFF | TGTGCCAGTAGTATCCGGGCTAATGAAAAACTGTTTTTT
TRBD1 | few | TRBJ2-7 | TRBV25-1 | CASSEVGDSAYEQYF | TGTGCCAGCAGTGAAGTCGGGGACAGTGCGTACGAGCAGTACTTC
NA | NA | TRBJ2-6 | TRBV28 | CASSPPGSGANVLTF | TGTGCCAGCAGTCCTCCAGGCTCTGGGGCCAACGTCCTGACTTTC
TRBD1 | many | TRBJ2-7 | TRBV4-3 | CASSQDDRGYEQYF | TGCGCCAGCAGCCAAGATGACAGGGGCTACGAGCAGTACTTC
TRBD2 | NA | TRBJ2-7 | TRBV4-3 | CASSQAGRASEQYF | TGCGCCAGCAGCCAAGCCGGGAGGGCCTCCGAGCAGTACTTC
NA | NA | TRBJ2-7 | TRBV28 | CASRDSLSYEQYF | TGTGCCAGCAGAGACAGCCTTTCCTACGAGCAGTACTTC
TRBD2 | NA | TRBJ2-1 | TRBV7-3 | CASSIGLAGVDEQFF | TGTGCCAGCAGCATAGGACTAGCGGGAGTCGATGAGCAGTTCTTC
NA | NA | TRBJ2-1 | TRBV2 | CASSAPLAGDNEQFF | TGTGCCAGCAGTGCCCCACTAGCTGGAGACAATGAGCAGTTCTTC
TRBD2 | NA | TRBJ2-3 | TRBV7-2 | CASSFRLAGGPSTDTQYF | TGTGCCAGCAGCTTCCGACTAGCGGGAGGGCCGAGCACAGATACGCAGTATTTT